These 10 T cell receptor beta chains were sequenced from one sample in a study of T cells in Graves' hyperthyroidism and ophthalmopathy. RNA transcripts yielded amplified TCR beta CDR3 regions. HTBI primers were employed in a first-round RT-PCR of the TCR CDR3. TCRdb passed the multiplex PCR reads through MiXCR, listing each CDR3 protein once. This sample has roughly 720,000 distinct CDR3 sequences, with around a sixth found just once. The specimen was blood. The receptors come from a middle-aged man with Graves' hyperthyroidism.

This clonotype was seen at least ten times. The chain recombines TRBV28 with TRBJ2-1; D ambiguous. Germline-derived CDR1 and CDR2 are MDHEN and SYDVKM. The V and J ends lost 7 bases and 3 bases respectively, with 19 bases between them. This CDR3 has 16 amino acids. CDR3 coding DNA: TGTGCCAGCACCCCCCTCGGATGGCTAGTCTACAATGAGCAGTTCTTC. Encoded protein: CASTPLGWLVYNEQFF.

The CDR3 region is CASSLEGEPSYNEQFF. The DNA for the CDR3 is TGCGCCAGCAGCTTGGAAGGGGAGCCGTCCTACAATGAGCAGTTCTTC. The rearrangement uses TRBV5-1 and TRBJ2-1, with D tentatively TRBD1 or TRBD2 (5 bases each). Germline V CDR1 and CDR2: SGHRS, YFSETQ. The CDR3 has 16 amino acids. V dropped 0 bases and J dropped 1 base, with 11 bases sitting between them.

This chain links TRBV6-1 with TRBJ2-3; 9 bases align to TRBD2. The CDR3 length is 21 residues. V lost 5 bases, J lost 4 bases, and 25 bases stayed unmatched. Germline loops: CDR1 MNHNS, CDR2 SASEGT. CDR3 DNA sequence: TGTGCCAGCAGTTATTATGCTAGCGGGGCCGCACTACCTACTAGCCCAGATACGCAGTATTTT. It encodes CASSYYASGAALPTSPDTQYF.

Note on this clonotype: Mismatch with germline at one junction end may stem from a read error. CDR3 sequence: CASSTTGREAQYF. In DNA, the CDR3 is TGTGCCAGTAGTACGACAGGGCGAGAGGCCCAGTACTTC. The chain employs TRBV19 and TRBJ2-5; TRBD1 aligns across 7 bases. This CDR3 comprises 13 residues. The V gene's germline CDR1 is LNHDA and CDR2 SQIVND (reference sequence).

The chain couples TRBV19 to TRBJ2-2; D unresolved. The CDR3 runs 12 residues. V lost 7 bases, J lost 7 bases, and 10 bases lay in between. In germline, CDR1 is LNHDA, CDR2 SQIVND (reference sequence). The CDR3 bases are TGTGCCAGTATCAAAGCTGGCGGGGAGCTGTTTTTT. Protein sequence: CASIKAGGELFF.

In regard to this clonotype: No conserved phenylalanine or tryptophan is present at the end of the CDR3, so a read error is the likely explanation. CDR3 sequence reads: CASSLGQADYGYTS. Here the CDR3 DNA reads TGCGCCAGCAGCTTGGGACAGGCCGACTATGGCTACACCTCC. This chain connects TRBV5-1 to TRBJ1-2; maybe TRBD1 (6 bases). Trimming removed 0 bases from V and 3 bases from J, with 9 bases in between. This CDR3 contains 14 residues. Germline CDR1 SGHRS, CDR2 YFSETQ.

This clonotype was seen repeatedly, ten times or more. The gene calls are TRBV6-1 and TRBJ1-1, with D possibly TRBD1 on 6 matching bases. CDR1 MNHNS and CDR2 SASEGT come from the germline V gene. The CDR3 totals 15 residues. Between the trimmed V and J ends, which lost 5 bases and 11 bases, there was a span of 24 bases. CDR3 protein: CASSYSGQTGPQAFF. DNA for the CDR3: TGTGCCAGCAGTTATTCCGGACAGACTGGCCCCCAGGCTTTCTTT.

This clonotype has a count of ten or more. This chain connects TRBV6-2 or TRBV6-3 to TRBJ1-1; D call uncertain. This CDR3 is built from 12 residues. Germline V gene lookup returns CDR1 MNHEY and CDR2 SVGEGT. V was cut by 6 bases and J by 11 bases, with 16 bases left in between. The CDR3 coding sequence is TGTGCCAGCAGGAGGATCCTGAGCACTGCTTTCTTT. Translation gives CASRRILSTAFF.

The chain carries TRBV13 and TRBJ2-7; 8 bases agree with TRBD1. The germline gives CDR1 PRHDT, CDR2 FYEKMQ (reference sequence). CDR3 length: 16 residues. V was pared by 5 bases and J by 0 bases, with 9 bases of the junction left unmatched. The CDR3 spells CASSPSDRVISYEQYF. CDR3 DNA sequence: TGTGCCAGCAGCCCTTCGGACAGGGTGATCTCCTACGAGCAGTACTTC.

The chain combines TRBV27 with TRBJ2-5, with 9 nucleotides matching TRBD1. The germline CDR1 and CDR2 sequences are MNHEY and SMNVEV (reference sequence). This CDR3 has 20 amino acids. The V segment lost 0 bases and the J segment 5 bases; nucleotides outside the gene matches: 19. DNA of the CDR3: TGTGCCAGCAGTTTATCCGCCATTGGACGGGGGACAGGGCTTCAGGAGACCCAGTACTTC. Protein sequence: CASSLSAIGRGTGLQETQYF.